Only one count was recorded for the clone carrying this TCR beta chain. The CDR3 totals 12 residues. Trimming pared 0 bases from V and 9 bases from J, leaving 7 bases between. Germline loops: CDR1 LNHNV, CDR2 YYDKDF (reference sequence). These data are taken from a study of blood T cell repertoires in COVID-19. Study in general: Spain, Italy and the United States supplied samples that represented acute and convalescent COVID-19. The cDNA or gDNA used as material had been derived from T cells, B-cell-depleted T cells, or PBMCs.

Source study methods: The authors estimated nucleated cell counts from reference gene primer amplification. Using immunoSEQ multiplex PCR, the repertoire was profiled, and TCRdb retains in-frame clones only, with some absent. V and J calls and clone size are those listed in that table; D and trimming were worked out from the DNA. This repertoire shows a few hundred thousand clones, 65% to 90% found once; its top ten account for roughly 4.6%. The receptor was isolated from a man aged 50-59 years with active or convalescent COVID-19. The sequenced sample was peripheral blood. The rearrangement links TRBV15 to TRBJ2-3; perhaps TRBD1 as D (6 bases). The DNA of the CDR3 is TGTGCCACCAGCAGAGACAGGGGAACGCAGTATTTT. As protein: CATSRDRGTQYF.